These 6 T cell receptor beta chains were all obtained from the same sample, sequenced in a study of T cell changes during pregnancy in multiple sclerosis. Assay used: immunoSEQ multiplex PCR; TCRdb lists only in-frame clones, some missing. The data hold 100,000 or so clones, with 85% to 95% observed a single time. The sequenced sample was peripheral blood, obtained after pregnancy. Receptors were obtained from a female donor in good health, enrolled as a control in a pregnancy study.

The gene calls are TRBV6-5 and TRBJ2-2; D uncertain. Germline lookup yields CDR1 MNHEY and CDR2 SVGAGI. This CDR3 contains 15 residues. V was clipped by 5 bases and J by 0 bases, with 10 bases between them. CDR3 coding DNA: TGTGCCAGCAGTCCCCCGAGGTCGAACACCGGGGAGCTGTTTTTT. It yields the protein CASSPPRSNTGELFF.

This clone was detected once. The rearrangement links TRBV2 to TRBJ2-3; D unclear. Germline-derived CDR1 and CDR2 are SNHLY and FYNNEI. Trimming left V 4 bases short and J 0 bases short, with 8 bases between. This CDR3 comprises 14 residues. The CDR3: CASSGGSSTDTQYF. In DNA form, the CDR3 reads TGTGCCAGCAGTGGCGGATCGAGCACAGATACGCAGTATTTT.

The gene calls are TRBV28 and TRBJ2-5; a possible D gene is TRBD2 (6 bases). Germline V CDR1 and CDR2: MDHEN, SYDVKM. Between the trimmed V and J ends, which lost 5 bases and 1 base, there was a span of 14 bases. The CDR3 length is 15 residues. CDR3 loop: CASSTQGGSQETQYF. CDR3 coding DNA: TGTGCCAGCAGTACACAAGGAGGGAGCCAAGAGACCCAGTACTTC.

In its sample, this clone was seen a few times. J is TRBJ1-5 and V is TRBV5-5, with 9 bases lining up with TRBD1. This CDR3 is 13 amino acids long. Germline trimming cut 3 bases from V and 6 bases from J; bases unmatched to any gene: 1. Germline lookup yields CDR1 SGHKS and CDR2 YYEKEE (reference sequence). In DNA form, the CDR3 reads TGTGCCAGCAGCTGGGACAGGGCTCAGCCCCAGCATTTT. It yields the protein CASSWDRAQPQHF.

This clone was observed a single time. J is TRBJ2-7 and V is TRBV27, with D possibly TRBD2 on 6 matching bases. Germline V gene data show CDR1 as MNHEY and CDR2 as SMNVEV (reference sequence). The CDR3 sequence is 18 residues long. V was clipped by 5 bases and J by 3 bases, with 26 bases between them. Written as DNA, the CDR3 is TGTGCCAGCAGTCCTCAATCCACCGGGACTCCGCCCTACTACGAGCAGTACTTC. This sequence encodes CASSPQSTGTPPYYEQYF.

The chain has TRBV28 and TRBJ2-1; the match to TRBD2 covers 9 bases. This CDR3 is 15 amino acids long. V lost 6 bases to trimming and J lost 3 bases; unmatched junction nucleotides: 6. The germline CDR1 and CDR2 sequences are MDHEN and SYDVKM. CDR3 protein: CASSLSGSIYNEQFF. Here the CDR3 DNA reads TGTGCCAGCAGCCTTAGCGGGAGTATCTACAATGAGCAGTTCTTC.